This T cell receptor (beta chain) was sequenced for a study of blood T cell repertoires in COVID-19. Trimming left V 11 bases short and J 4 bases short, with 17 bases between. CDR1 MNHEY and CDR2 SVGAGI come from the germline V gene. The CDR3 extends over 13 amino acids. Assay: immunoSEQ multiplex PCR; the TCRdb copy retains only in-frame clones and omits some. The table lists tens of thousands of clones, roughly nine tenths of them singletons, with under 10% in the top ten. The rearrangement uses TRBV6-5 and TRBJ1-1; D not certain. This receptor was identified in an elderly man with acute or convalescent COVID-19. The source material was peripheral blood. CDR3 protein: CASSGSLFTEAFF. In DNA form, the CDR3 reads TGTGCCTCTTCGGGATCGTTATTCACTGAAGCTTTCTTT.